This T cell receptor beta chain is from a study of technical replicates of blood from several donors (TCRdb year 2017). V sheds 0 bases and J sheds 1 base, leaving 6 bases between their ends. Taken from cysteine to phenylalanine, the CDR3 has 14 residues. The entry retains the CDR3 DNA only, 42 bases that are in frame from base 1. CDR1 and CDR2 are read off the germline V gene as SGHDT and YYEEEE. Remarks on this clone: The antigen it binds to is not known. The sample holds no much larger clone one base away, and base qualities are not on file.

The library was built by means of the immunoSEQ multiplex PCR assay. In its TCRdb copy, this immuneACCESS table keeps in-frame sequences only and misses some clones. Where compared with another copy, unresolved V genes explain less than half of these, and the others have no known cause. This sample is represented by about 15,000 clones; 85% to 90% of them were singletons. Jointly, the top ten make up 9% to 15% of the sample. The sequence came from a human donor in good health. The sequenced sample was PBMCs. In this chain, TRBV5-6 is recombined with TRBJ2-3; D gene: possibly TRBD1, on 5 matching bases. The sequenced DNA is TGTGCCAGCAGCTTGGGGGGCCGCACAGATACGCAGTATTTT. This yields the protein CASSLGGRTDTQYF.